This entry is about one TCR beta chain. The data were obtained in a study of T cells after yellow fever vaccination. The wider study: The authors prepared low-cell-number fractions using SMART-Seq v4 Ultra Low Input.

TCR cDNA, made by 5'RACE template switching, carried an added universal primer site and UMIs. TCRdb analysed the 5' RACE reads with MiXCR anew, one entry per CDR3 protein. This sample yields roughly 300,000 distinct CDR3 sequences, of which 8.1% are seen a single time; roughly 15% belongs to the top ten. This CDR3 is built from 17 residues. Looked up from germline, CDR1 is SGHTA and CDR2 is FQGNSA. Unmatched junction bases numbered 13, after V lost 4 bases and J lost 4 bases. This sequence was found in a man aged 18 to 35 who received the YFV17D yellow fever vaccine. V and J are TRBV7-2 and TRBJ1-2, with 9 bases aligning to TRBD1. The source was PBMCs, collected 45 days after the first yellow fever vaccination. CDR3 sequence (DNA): TGTGCCAGCAGCTGGCTATCACAGGGGGCGATTACCTATGGCTACACCTTC. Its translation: CASSWLSQGAITYGYTF.